This T cell receptor (beta chain) was identified during a study of shared clonotypes between healthy human individuals. Cells designated naive CD8 were CD45RO-negative and were positively selected for CCR7, with terminally differentiated effector memory CD45RA+ cells excluded. This CDR3 has 19 residues. Produced via immunoSEQ multiplex PCR; TCRdb's table is partial and in-frame only. The repertoire holds some 2.1 million clones, 85% to 95% seen once, with about 1.7% in the top ten. The sequencing input was naive CD8+ T cells from PBMCs. The chain carries TRBV21-1 and TRBJ2-3; the DNA was not used to check the table's D call, TRBD2. TRBV21-1 is a pseudogene segment. The receptor was isolated from a man aged 18 to 29 in good health. Some clones in this sample may be carry-over from other donors' samples. The CDR3 region has the DNA TGTGCCAGCTTCCGAGGGACCAAACTAGCGGGAGGGAGCACAGATACGCAGTATTTT. This sequence encodes CASFRGTKLAGGSTDTQYF.